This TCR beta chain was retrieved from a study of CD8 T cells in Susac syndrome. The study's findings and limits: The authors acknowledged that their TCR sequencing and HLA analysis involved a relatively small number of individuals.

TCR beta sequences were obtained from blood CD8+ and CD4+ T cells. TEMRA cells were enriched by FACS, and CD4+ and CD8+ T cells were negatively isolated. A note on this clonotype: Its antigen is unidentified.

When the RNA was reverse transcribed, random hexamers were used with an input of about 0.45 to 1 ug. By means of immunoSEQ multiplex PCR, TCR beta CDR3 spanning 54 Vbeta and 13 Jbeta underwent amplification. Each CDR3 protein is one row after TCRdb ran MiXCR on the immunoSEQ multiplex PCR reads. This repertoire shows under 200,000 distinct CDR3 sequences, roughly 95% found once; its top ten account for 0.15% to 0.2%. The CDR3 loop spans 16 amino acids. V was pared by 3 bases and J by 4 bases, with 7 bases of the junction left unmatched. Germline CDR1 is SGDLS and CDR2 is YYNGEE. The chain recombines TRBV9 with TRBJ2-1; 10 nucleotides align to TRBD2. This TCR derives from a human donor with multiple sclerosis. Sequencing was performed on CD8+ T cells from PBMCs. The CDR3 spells CASSGDLAGVYNEQFF. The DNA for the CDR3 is TGTGCCAGCAGCGGAGATCTAGCGGGAGTTTACAATGAGCAGTTCTTC.